This T cell receptor beta chain is drawn from a study of CD8+ T cells in alopecia areata. Study results and limitations: On tofacitinib, scalp clonality and expanded CD8+ clones among top 100 fell significantly.

As regards this clone: What it binds is unknown. The same CDR3 also results from other DNA sequences found in this sample.

Extracted RNA was reverse transcribed into cDNA, the sequencing template. Libraries were prepared by immunoSEQ multiplex PCR; TCRdb keeps only in-frame clonotypes and omits some of them. The table shows some 110,000 clones, with less than 75% occurring only once. With 2 bases removed from V and 4 bases from J, the gap between germline ends came to 6 bases. The CDR3 totals 13 residues. Germline CDR1 MNHEY, CDR2 SMNVEV (reference sequence). The treatment here: oral pan-JAK inhibitor, 5-10 mg twice daily. From alopecia areata patients, lesional scalp punch biopsies and peripheral blood were collected. The receptor was isolated from a human donor with alopecia areata. The sample here was CD8+ T cells sorted from blood, taken at week 4, from a patient treated with tofacitinib. The V gene is TRBV27, the J gene TRBJ1-5; D possibly corresponds to TRBD1 (6 bases). The CDR3: CASSLTGNQPQHF. CDR3 nucleotide sequence: TGTGCCAGCAGTTTAACAGGGAATCAGCCCCAGCATTTT.